This T cell receptor beta chain emerged from a study of shared clonotypes between healthy human individuals. CDR3 size: 19 residues. Deep-level settings were used for running the assay. The data were produced by immunoSEQ multiplex PCR, yet TCRdb's version contains in-frame clones alone and is incomplete. The data show about 870,000 clones, with 80% to 95% seen just once and around 24% held by the top ten. Naive CD8 isolation took CD45RO-negative cells positively selected for CCR7 and excluded terminally differentiated effector memory CD45RA+ cells. The clonotype was recovered from a man in his thirties or forties in good health. The J gene is TRBJ1-1, the V gene TRBV21-1; the DNA was not used to check the table's D call, TRBD1. TRBV21-1 is a pseudogene. The sequencing input was naive CD8+ T cells sorted from blood. In nucleotides, the CDR3 is TGTGCCAGCAGCAAATCGCCCTCCGGGACAGGAGGAATCCATAGAGAAGCTTTCTTT. Encoded protein: CASSKSPSGTGGIHREAFF.